One sample yielded the 17 T cell receptor beta chains listed below, sequenced in a study of cytomegalovirus exposure and HLA in healthy donors. Profiled with immunoSEQ multiplex PCR; TCRdb holds only in-frame clones, not every one. The data contain 97,000 or so clones, 70% to 90% of them singletons. Material for sequencing was PBMCs. The source is a woman aged 25 to 45 in good health and CMV-seronegative.

The genes are TRBV5-1 and TRBJ2-5, with D unresolved. The CDR3 extends over 12 amino acids. Between the trimmed V and J ends, which lost 0 bases and 5 bases, there was a span of 5 bases. Germline-derived CDR1 and CDR2 are SGHRS and YFSETQ. The CDR3: CASSLAMETQYF. In nucleotides, the CDR3 is TGCGCCAGCAGCTTGGCCATGGAGACCCAGTACTTC.

The gene calls are TRBV19 and TRBJ1-5, with TRBD1 matching 8 bases. This CDR3 has 15 amino acids. The trim removed 4 bases at V and 5 bases at J, leaving 7 bases unmatched. Germline-derived CDR1 and CDR2 are LNHDA and SQIVND (reference sequence). The CDR3 DNA reads as TGTGCCAGTAGTAGGGGACAGGTGGAGGATCAGCCCCAGCATTTT. This translates into CASSRGQVEDQPQHF.

The chain carries TRBV19 and TRBJ2-7, with D possibly matching TRBD1 (6 bases). Trimming left V 6 bases short and J 0 bases short, with 9 bases between. Germline CDR1 reads LNHDA; CDR2 reads SQIVND (reference sequence). The CDR3 is 13 amino acids. The CDR3 region has the DNA TGTGCCAGTAGCTGGACAGCCTCCTACGAGCAGTACTTC. Translated, it gives CASSWTASYEQYF.

The V and J genes are TRBV4-1 and TRBJ2-2; TRBD2 agrees at 8 bases. CDR3 length: 14 residues. Per germline, CDR1 MGHRA and CDR2 YSYEKL. V was clipped by 8 bases and J by 2 bases; unmatched bases: 4. Here the CDR3 DNA reads TGCGCCAGCCAGACTAGCGTCAACACCGGGGAGCTGTTTTTT. Encoded protein: CASQTSVNTGELFF.

The CDR3: CSARRSTEQFF. CDR3 in DNA: TGCAGTGCTCGCCGGAGTACTGAGCAGTTCTTC. The chain couples TRBV20-1 to TRBJ2-1; D gene unclear. CDR3 length equals 11 residues. Germline assignment: CDR1 DFQATT and CDR2 SNEGSKA (reference sequence). Trimming cost V 5 bases and J 9 bases, with 11 bases left between them.

The chain's CDR3 is CASSVDGGYTEAFF. For the CDR3, the DNA is TGTGCCAGCAGTGTGGACGGGGGATACACTGAAGCTTTCTTT. V is TRBV2 and J is TRBJ1-1; perhaps TRBD1 as D (5 bases). Germline CDR1 is SNHLY and CDR2 is FYNNEI. V was clipped by 4 bases and J by 3 bases, with 12 bases between them. The CDR3 length is 14 residues.

A single count supports this clone. CDR3 nucleotides: TGTGCCAGCAGTCCAGGTGGCAGGGGATATGGCTACACCTTC. Protein product: CASSPGGRGYGYTF. The chain employs TRBV27 and TRBJ1-2; tentative D call: TRBD1 (6 bases). The length of the CDR3 is 14 residues. The V end lost 5 bases, the J end lost 5 bases, and 15 bases lay between the germline ends. The V gene's germline CDR1 is MNHEY and CDR2 SMNVEV (reference sequence).

This chain links TRBV6-1 with TRBJ2-7; TRBD2 is a possible D gene (5 bases). The germline gives CDR1 MNHNS, CDR2 SASEGT. Trimming took 6 bases from V and 3 from J, leaving 12 bases between them. The CDR3 length is 13 residues. CDR3 sequence (DNA): TGTGCCAGCAGGTCCGACCGGGACTACGAGCAGTACTTC. This codes for CASRSDRDYEQYF.

This clone was counted ten times or more. The rearrangement links TRBV5-1 to TRBJ1-2; unclear D gene. This CDR3 has 13 amino acids. Germline V gene data show CDR1 as SGHRS and CDR2 as YFSETQ. Trimming shortened V by 5 bases and J by 2 bases, and 10 bases separated the two germline ends. The CDR3 spells CASRRSRNYGYTF. DNA of the CDR3: TGCGCCAGCAGGAGATCCCGGAACTATGGCTACACCTTC.

V usage is TRBV28 and J usage is TRBJ2-1; TRBD2 aligns across 11 bases. The CDR3 runs 16 residues. After removal of 6 bases from V and 5 bases from J, the junction contained 9 bases not matched to a gene. CDR1 is MDHEN, CDR2 SYDVKM, per germline. CDR3 nucleotides: TGTGCCAGCAGCCCCTGGGGTAGCGGGGGGGACAATGAGCAGTTCTTC. This gives the protein CASSPWGSGGDNEQFF.

The V gene is TRBV25-1, the J gene TRBJ2-7; D ambiguous. Per germline, CDR1 MGHDK and CDR2 SYGVNS. The CDR3 contains 12 residues. V lost 5 bases to trimming and J lost 3 bases, with 8 bases between them. CDR3 loop: CASSRDGYEQYF. The CDR3 DNA follows: TGTGCCAGCAGTCGCGATGGCTACGAGCAGTACTTC.

This chain joins TRBV4-1 and TRBJ2-3; TRBD2 aligns across 7 bases. Unmatched junction bases numbered 14, after V lost 4 bases and J lost 1 base. CDR3 size: 18 residues. Per germline, CDR1 MGHRA and CDR2 YSYEKL. The DNA for the CDR3 is TGCGCCAGCAGCCGAACCCTTCCCCTAAGCGGGGGCACAGATACGCAGTATTTT. Translation gives CASSRTLPLSGGTDTQYF.

The chain uses TRBV7-9 and TRBJ1-1; D perhaps matches TRBD1 (5 bases). The V end was cut by 1 base, the J end by 4 bases, with 16 bases between. Germline values: CDR1 SEHNR, CDR2 FQNEAQ (reference sequence). The CDR3 consists of 16 residues. CDR3: CASSLGRGGDTTEAFF. Written as DNA, the CDR3 is TGTGCCAGCAGCTTAGGTCGAGGAGGGGATACCACTGAAGCTTTCTTT.

This CDR3 is CAISLEGGYTGELFF. In DNA, the CDR3 is TGTGCCATCAGCCTGGAGGGCGGGTACACCGGGGAGCTGTTTTTT. The V call is TRBV10-3, the J call TRBJ2-2; D may be TRBD2 (6 bases). The CDR3 length is 15 residues. The germline V gene has CDR1 ENHRY and CDR2 SYGVKD. V was shortened by 6 bases and J by 3 bases, with 14 bases between the two germline ends.

The gene calls are TRBV5-5 and TRBJ1-2; D not certain. Germline assignment: CDR1 SGHKS and CDR2 YYEKEE (reference sequence). The CDR3 extends over 15 amino acids. Trimming stripped 5 bases from V and 0 bases from J, with 14 bases between. The CDR3 nucleotides read TGTGCCAGCAGGTTGATGCCAGGCGCTAACTATGGCTACACCTTC. It encodes CASRLMPGANYGYTF.

The chain's CDR3 is CASSQEGSEVEKLFF. CDR3 nucleotides: TGTGCCAGCAGCCAAGAGGGGTCGGAGGTTGAAAAACTGTTTTTT. This chain connects TRBV4-2 to TRBJ1-4; D is undetermined. From germline, CDR1 is LGHNA and CDR2 YNFKEQ. The CDR3 totals 15 residues. V was shortened by 0 bases and J by 7 bases, with 12 bases between the two germline ends.

V gene TRBV7-9 combines with J gene TRBJ2-1; 8 bases fit TRBD2. After removal of 5 bases from V and 15 bases from J, the junction contained 12 bases not matched to a gene. The germline gives CDR1 SEHNR, CDR2 FQNEAQ (reference sequence). This CDR3 is 13 amino acids long. In DNA, the CDR3 is TGTGCCAGCAGCCCCGCGGTAGCGGGAAGTCCGTTCTTC. Protein: CASSPAVAGSPFF. Full variable domain (missing parts from reference TRBV7-9 and TRBJ2-1): DTGVSQNPRHKITKRGQNVTFRCDPISEHNRLYWYRQTLGQGPEFLTYFQNEAQLEKSRLLSDRFSAERPKGSFSTLEIQRTEQGDSAMYLCASSPAVAGSPFFGPGTRLTVL.